This T cell receptor (beta chain) appears in the sequencing data of a study of Graves' ophthalmopathy and Graves' hyperthyroidism. Per the germline V gene, CDR1 is SGDLS and CDR2 is YYNGEE. The CDR3 runs 14 residues. Trimming cost V 3 bases and J 13 bases; bases outside gene matches: 8. Amplification from RNA transcripts yielded the TCR beta CDR3 regions. First-round RT-PCR with HTBI primers preceded a second-round multiplex PCR. TCRdb reprocessed the multiplex PCR reads with MiXCR, giving one entry per CDR3 protein. The sample has almost 750,000 distinct CDR3 sequences, roughly two fifths seen once; the top ten hold roughly 45%. This clonotype was counted many times. Its antigen is currently unknown. Study-wide points: Blood repertoires reportedly contained most expanded thyroid clonotypes above 0.001 frequency.

Establishment of the diagnosis relied upon clinical symptoms, serum thyroxine, TRAb, thyroid ultrasound and orbital computed tomography. PBMCs were isolated by Ficoll-Paque density gradient centrifugation, using over 9.5 ml of fresh peripheral blood as the starting material. Sequences were obtained from peripheral blood. This receptor was obtained from an adult man with Graves' ophthalmopathy. This chain uses TRBV9 with TRBJ1-6; 9 nucleotides align to TRBD1. Here the CDR3 DNA reads TGTGCCAGCAGCGCAGGGACAGGGTTAATTCCCCTCCACTTT. Its translation is CASSAGTGLIPLHF.